A selection of T cell receptor beta chains follows, all from one sample in a study of control samples from healthy donors and cancer patients. Measured with immunoSEQ multiplex PCR; TCRdb has only the in-frame clones, and not every one. The repertoire has 400,000 to 450,000 clones, around 90% of them found once; the top ten carry around 6.4%. Sequenced material: PBMCs. The receptors were gathered from a man aged 35 to 55 with head and neck cancer. Each CDR3 is given with its conserved first and last residue. Not all rows give a size; the values are once, few, many and, for expanded clones, a class.

TRBV5-4,NA,CASSSPSGRAYEQYF
TRBV7-3,NA,CASSQGNYNEQFF
TRBV28,NA,CASMSRGRGYTF
TRBV20-1,NA,CSAGTNEQYF
TRBV29-1,NA,CSVRTGGMETQYF
TRBV12-3/TRBV12-4,NA,CASSLEGESPLHF
TRBV6-5,NA,CASSYSNTEAFF
TRBV9,NA,CASSVGPQQPQHF
TRBV28,NA,CASRVSGEPYEQYF
TRBV7-2,NA,CASSLRGDEQFF
TRBV2,once,CASSEPPAERQYF
TRBV25-1,NA,CASSEGGSTAYEQYF
TRBV28,few,CASSPAGAGRQYNEQFF
TRBV3-1/TRBV3-2,NA,CASSVAGGLETQYF
TRBV9,NA,CASSVGGTTLETQYF
TRBV9,NA,CASSVERTADTQYF
TRBV12-3/TRBV12-4,NA,CASSLDRAYEQYF
TRBV5-1,NA,CASSPGTGPGELFF
TRBV19,NA,CASTPGQGPDQPQHF
TRBV7-9,NA,CASSRTGGGFVTEAFF
TRBV6-6,NA,CASSYRLNTEAFF
TRBV15,NA,CATSTTKGQGGEKLFF
TRBV7-6,NA,CASSLGDNSGNTIYF
TRBV18,NA,CASSPFGSTGELFF
TRBV19,few,CASSIGRDPTEAFF
TRBV7-9,few,CASSLRQGADTQYF
TRBV12-3/TRBV12-4,NA,CASSLLRGTEAFF
TRBV6-2/TRBV6-3,NA,CASGRTKSNEQFF
TRBV30,NA,CAWGPGLAIPGELFF
TRBV7-3,NA,CASSPNSRVNTGELFF
TRBV27,NA,CATTAGGDQPQHF
TRBV6-1,NA,CASSEVGVSYEQYF
TRBV4-1,NA,CASSQVGTANEKLFF
TRBV19,NA,CASSRLSNTGELFF
TRBV7-2,NA,CASSDSVFRGGEAFF
TRBV5-8,NA,CASSHNLFPQGDYEQYF
TRBV28,once,CASSTPGQGAHGFHTIYF
TRBV4-1,NA,CASSQGGPRFSGNTIYF
TRBV30,NA,CAWDKGGGRTGELFF
TRBV5-7,NA,CASSPPVGVNYGYTF
TRBV13,NA,CASSSPFRVNTEAFF
TRBV6-5,NA,CASSFIQGSEQFF
TRBV6-1,once,CASSGPPGTLHYEQYF
TRBV2,NA,CASIGWSGGAGNEQFF